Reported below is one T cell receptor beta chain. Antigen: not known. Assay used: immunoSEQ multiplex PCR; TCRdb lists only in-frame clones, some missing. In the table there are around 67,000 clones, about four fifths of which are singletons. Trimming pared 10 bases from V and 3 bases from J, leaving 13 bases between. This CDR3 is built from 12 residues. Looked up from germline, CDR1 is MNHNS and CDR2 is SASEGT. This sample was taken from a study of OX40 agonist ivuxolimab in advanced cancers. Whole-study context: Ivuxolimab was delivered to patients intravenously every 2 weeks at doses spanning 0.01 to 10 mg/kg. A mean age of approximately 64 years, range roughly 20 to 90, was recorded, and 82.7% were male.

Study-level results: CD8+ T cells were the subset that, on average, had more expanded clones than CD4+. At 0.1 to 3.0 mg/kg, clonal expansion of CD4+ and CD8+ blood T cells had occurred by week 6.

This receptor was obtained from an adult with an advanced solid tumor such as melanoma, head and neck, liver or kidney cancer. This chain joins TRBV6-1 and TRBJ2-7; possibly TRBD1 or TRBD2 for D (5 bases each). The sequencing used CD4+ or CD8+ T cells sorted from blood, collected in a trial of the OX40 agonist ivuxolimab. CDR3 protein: CATLGDGYEQYF. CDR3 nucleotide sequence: TGTGCCACCCTGGGGGACGGCTACGAGCAGTACTTC.